The clone carrying this T cell receptor beta chain has ten or more counts. The antigen is unknown. TCRdb re-called the RT-PCR reads through MiXCR, storing one row per CDR3 protein. The repertoire holds about 570,000 distinct CDR3 sequences, 10% to 12% seen once, with 11% in the top ten. CDR3 length: 16 residues. Germline V gene sequence: CDR1 SQVTM, CDR2 ANQGSEA. V shed 4 bases and J 1 base; nucleotides not matched to a gene: 11. This sample is part of a study of response to subunit inactivated influenza vaccine. Findings and limits, study-wide: The study's authors posited that every seasonal influenza vaccination enlists few new T cells.

The sample also formed part of further work on T cells expressing NK-cell markers. Per that study: Production of TCR beta cDNA relied on 5'RACE template switching with UMIs. According to the study, TCR beta repertoires originated from sorted CD3+CD56+NKG2C+, CD3+CD56+NKG2C- and CD3+CD56-NKG2C+ T cells. The share of CD8+ T cells held by dominant NKG2C+ clonotypes was roughly 1.0-8% in about 6 donors. In a few donors, dominant clonotypes made up roughly 25-60.1% of CD3+CD56-NKG2C+ cells.

The TCR sequence derives from a man between 45 and 60 years old who received an inactivated influenza vaccine. The material was PBMCs from blood, obtained on the day of vaccination. The chain links TRBV29-1 to TRBJ2-5; 8 nucleotides align to TRBD2. The DNA for the CDR3 is TGCAGCGTTGCGGGGGGGCCCGAACCCTCCCAAGAGACCCAGTACTTC. Its protein is CSVAGGPEPSQETQYF. Looking up the rest from reference TRBV29-1 and TRBJ2-5 gives the full variable domain: SAVISQKPSRDICQRGTSLTIQCQVDSQVTMMFWYRQQPGQSLTLIATANQGSEATYESGFVIDKFPISRPNLTFSTLTVSNMSPEDSSIYLCSVAGGPEPSQETQYFGPGTRLLVL.